The source of this TCR beta chain is a study of cytomegalovirus exposure and HLA in healthy donors. Using immunoSEQ multiplex PCR, the repertoire was profiled, and TCRdb retains in-frame clones only, with some absent. This sample has 250,000 to 400,000 clones, with nearly 90% found just once. The source is a man aged 30 to 39 in good health and CMV-seronegative. The specimen sequenced was PBMCs.

CDR3 sequence reads: CASSQESKLGEQYF. The CDR3 nucleotides read TGTGCCAGCAGCCAAGAGTCCAAACTCGGCGAGCAGTACTTC. The rearrangement links TRBV4-2 to TRBJ2-7; no clear D gene. V dropped 0 bases and J dropped 6 bases, with 12 bases sitting between them. This CDR3 is built from 14 residues. Germline loops: CDR1 LGHNA, CDR2 YNFKEQ.